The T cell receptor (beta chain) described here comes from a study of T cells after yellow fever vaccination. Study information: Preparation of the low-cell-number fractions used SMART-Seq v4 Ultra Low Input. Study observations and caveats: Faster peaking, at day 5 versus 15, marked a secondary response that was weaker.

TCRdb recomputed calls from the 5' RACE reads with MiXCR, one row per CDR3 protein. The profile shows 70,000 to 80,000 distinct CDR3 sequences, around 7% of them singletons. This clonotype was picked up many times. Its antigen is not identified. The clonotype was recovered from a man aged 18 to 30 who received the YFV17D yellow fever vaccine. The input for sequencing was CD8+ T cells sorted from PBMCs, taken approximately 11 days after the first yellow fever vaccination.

This chain's CDR3 is CASSEVAGLNEKLFF. The CDR3 DNA reads as TGTGCCAGCAGTGAAGTCGCAGGCCTTAATGAAAAACTGTTTTTT. This chain links TRBV6-1 with TRBJ1-4; D is uncertain. CDR3 length equals 15 residues. Between the trimmed V and J ends, which lost 1 base and 4 bases, there was a span of 10 bases. Per germline, CDR1 MNHNS and CDR2 SASEGT.